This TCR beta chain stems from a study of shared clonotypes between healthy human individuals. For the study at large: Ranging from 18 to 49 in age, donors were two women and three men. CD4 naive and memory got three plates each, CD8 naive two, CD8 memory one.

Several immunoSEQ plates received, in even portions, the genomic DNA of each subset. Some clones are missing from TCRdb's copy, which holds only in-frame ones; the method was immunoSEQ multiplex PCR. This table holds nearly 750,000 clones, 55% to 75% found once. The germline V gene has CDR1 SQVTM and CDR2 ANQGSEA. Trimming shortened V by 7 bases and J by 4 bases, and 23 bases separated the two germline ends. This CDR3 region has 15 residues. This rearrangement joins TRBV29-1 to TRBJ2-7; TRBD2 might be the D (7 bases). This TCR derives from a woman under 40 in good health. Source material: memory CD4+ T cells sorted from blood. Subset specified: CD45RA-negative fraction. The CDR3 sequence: CSACILRGGRYEQYF. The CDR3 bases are TGCAGCGCCTGCATACTAAGGGGGGGACGTTACGAGCAGTACTTC.